These 20 T cell receptor beta chains share one sample of origin, sequenced in a study of cytomegalovirus exposure and HLA in healthy donors. The study ran its PCR with 60 Vbeta and 13 Jbeta primers. Sequencing used immunoSEQ multiplex PCR; TCRdb keeps in-frame clones, though not all of them. Counted here are 120,000 to 150,000 clones, 70% to 80% occurring once; the ten biggest clones make up over 3%. Sequencing was done on a sample of PBMCs. The receptors derive from a female donor in good health and CMV-seronegative.

CDR3 sequence: CASSQDERTANGYTF. The CDR3 nucleotides read TGCGCCAGCAGCCAAGATGAGCGGACAGCGAATGGCTACACCTTC. This rearrangement joins TRBV4-1 to TRBJ1-2; TRBD1 might be the D (6 bases). Looked up from germline, CDR1 is MGHRA and CDR2 is YSYEKL. V was clipped by 0 bases and J by 6 bases, with 14 bases between them. This CDR3 contains 15 residues.

The V call is TRBV7-2, the J call TRBJ2-3, with D uncertain. The V and J ends lost 1 base and 3 bases respectively, with 8 bases between them. The CDR3 loop spans 14 amino acids. CDR1 is SGHTA and CDR2 is FQGNSA in the germline V gene. CDR3 region: CASSLVPETDTQYF. The CDR3 nucleotides read TGTGCCAGCAGCTTAGTGCCGGAGACAGATACGCAGTATTTT.

V gene TRBV5-1 combines with J gene TRBJ1-2; D possibly corresponds to TRBD1 (5 bases). V shed 7 bases and J shed 4 bases, with 14 bases lying between them. The germline CDR1 and CDR2 sequences are SGHRS and YFSETQ. This CDR3 is built from 13 residues. CDR3 nucleotide sequence: TGCGCCAGCTCTTGGGGGGAAGCCTATGGCTACACCTTC. Translating it yields CASSWGEAYGYTF.

This rearrangement joins TRBV10-3 to TRBJ2-5; D unclear. The CDR3 spans 13 residues. The V gene's germline CDR1 is ENHRY and CDR2 SYGVKD. Trimming left V 2 bases short and J 0 bases short, with 4 bases between. The CDR3 loop reads CAISETDQETQYF. The CDR3 DNA follows: TGTGCCATCAGTGAGACGGACCAAGAGACCCAGTACTTC.

The V gene is TRBV2, the J gene TRBJ2-7; D gene ambiguous. The CDR3 runs to 14 residues. V lost 3 bases and J lost 4, with 13 bases in between. The germline V gene has CDR1 SNHLY and CDR2 FYNNEI. CDR3: CASSDGSPRYEQYF. DNA of the CDR3: TGTGCCAGCAGTGACGGGTCTCCTCGGTACGAGCAGTACTTC.

The gene calls are TRBV10-3 and TRBJ1-5; 7 bases fit TRBD1. With 10 bases clipped from V and 3 bases from J, the junction kept 9 bases outside the gene matches. Per the germline V gene, CDR1 is ENHRY and CDR2 is SYGVKD. The CDR3 contains 14 residues. In DNA, the CDR3 is TGTGCCACGCGGGACAGTGCCTTCAATCAGCCCCAGCATTTT. Encoded protein: CATRDSAFNQPQHF.

Comment on this clone: Different DNA sequences within this sample yield the same CDR3. The rearrangement uses TRBV6-5 and TRBJ1-1; perhaps TRBD1 as D (5 bases). Trimming removed 0 bases at V and 4 bases at J, with 9 bases between. CDR3 length: 14 residues. CDR1 MNHEY and CDR2 SVGAGI come from the germline V gene. In DNA form, the CDR3 reads TGTGCCAGCAGTTACTCGGGGGGTGGCACTGAAGCTTTCTTT. The encoded protein is CASSYSGGGTEAFF.

The chain uses TRBV6-5 and TRBJ2-2; D is unresolved. CDR3 length equals 14 residues. V lost 3 bases to trimming and J lost 6 bases, with 11 bases between them. Germline loops: CDR1 MNHEY, CDR2 SVGAGI. The CDR3 bases are TGTGCCAGCAGTTATCTGGAAAGCGCCGGGGAGCTGTTTTTT. Amino acid sequence: CASSYLESAGELFF.

Regarding this clone: Lacking the conserved final phenylalanine or tryptophan, this CDR3 likely reflects a read error. V and J are TRBV6-6 and TRBJ2-7; TRBD2 agrees at 11 bases. The CDR3 is made up of 15 amino acids. CDR1 is MNHNY and CDR2 is SVGAGI in the germline V gene (reference sequence). V dropped 5 bases and J dropped 4; count of bases not matched to a gene: 7. This CDR3 is CASSRLAGLGYEQYL. In DNA form, the CDR3 reads TGTGCCAGCAGTCGACTAGCGGGACTAGGTTACGAGCAGTACCTC.

This chain uses TRBV7-8 with TRBJ2-5, with D possibly being TRBD2 (6 bases). V lost 2 bases to trimming and J lost 10 bases, with 20 bases between them. CDR1 and CDR2 (germline): SGHVS, FQNEAQ. This CDR3 has 15 amino acids. This CDR3 is CASSLSQEGPGVQYF. CDR3 coding DNA: TGTGCCAGCAGCTTATCCCAGGAGGGGCCCGGGGTCCAGTACTTC. Full variable domain (missing parts from reference TRBV7-8 and TRBJ2-5): GAGVSQSPRYKVAKRGQDVALRCDPISGHVSLFWYQQALGQGPEFLTYFQNEAQLDKSGLPSDRFFAERPEGSVSTLKIQRTQQEDSAVYLCASSLSQEGPGVQYFGPGTRLLVL.

The V and J genes are TRBV12-5 and TRBJ2-3; 8 bases align to TRBD2. V shed 5 bases and J 10 bases; nucleotides not matched to a gene: 2. There are 11 residues in the CDR3. Per germline, CDR1 LGHNT and CDR2 FRNRAP. This chain's CDR3 is CASGVLAAQYF. The CDR3 region has the DNA TGTGCTAGTGGTGTACTAGCGGCGCAGTATTTT.

This clone came up many times. This chain joins TRBV6-4 and TRBJ1-4; D is unresolved. CDR3 size: 11 residues. CDR1 MRHNA and CDR2 SNTAGT come from the germline V gene. V was trimmed by 11 bases and J by 7 bases, leaving 11 bases between them. The CDR3 nucleotides read TGTGCCGGAGGAGGGAGTGAAAAACTGTTTTTT. This translates into CAGGGSEKLFF.

Only one count was recorded for this clone. This chain joins TRBV28 and TRBJ1-1; D possibly corresponds to TRBD1 (5 bases). CDR1 MDHEN and CDR2 SYDVKM come from the germline V gene. Trimming removed 5 bases from V and 11 bases from J, with 12 bases in between. CDR3 length: 11 amino acids. The CDR3 sequence is CASSPRTKAFF. The CDR3 coding sequence is TGTGCCAGCAGTCCCCGGACAAAGGCTTTCTTT.

The chain has TRBV5-6 and TRBJ2-3; D perhaps matches TRBD2 (6 bases). The CDR3 loop spans 15 amino acids. CDR1 SGHDT and CDR2 YYEEEE come from the germline V gene. V lost 1 base and J lost 9, with 18 bases in between. This CDR3 reads CASSLFGGEPPTQYF. CDR3 DNA sequence: TGTGCCAGCAGCTTGTTTGGCGGGGAGCCTCCCACGCAGTATTTT.

The V and J genes are TRBV30 and TRBJ1-3; maybe TRBD1 (5 bases). The CDR3 extends over 13 amino acids. V was shortened by 2 bases and J by 2 bases, with 7 bases between the two germline ends. Germline V gene lookup returns CDR1 GTSNPN and CDR2 SVGIG (reference sequence). The CDR3: CAWSRGTGNTIYF. As DNA, the CDR3 is TGTGCCTGGAGTAGGGGAACTGGAAACACCATATATTTT.

V and J are TRBV2 and TRBJ2-1, with a possible D match to TRBD2 (5 bases). Germline V gene data show CDR1 as SNHLY and CDR2 as FYNNEI. V gave up 6 bases and J gave up 12 bases, with 12 bases separating them. This CDR3 is 11 amino acids long. The CDR3 sequence is CASSKLVVQFF. CDR3 DNA: TGTGCCAGCAGCAAACTAGTCGTGCAGTTCTTC.

This clone was counted a single time. The chain joins TRBV30 to TRBJ2-7; D is unresolved. The CDR3 spans 12 residues. V was pared by 1 base and J by 3 bases, with 7 bases between. Germline CDR1 and CDR2: GTSNPN and SVGIG (reference sequence). CDR3 DNA sequence: TGTGCCTGGAGTGACAAGTTCTACGAGCAGTACTTC. Protein product: CAWSDKFYEQYF.

A few counts support this clone. This chain joins TRBV27 and TRBJ1-1; no reliable D call. The V gene lost 8 bases and the J gene lost 8 bases, with 18 bases spanning the gap. The germline CDR1 and CDR2 sequences are MNHEY and SMNVEV (reference sequence). The CDR3 loop spans 13 amino acids. The CDR3: CASSYVLGGEAFF. In DNA, the CDR3 is TGTGCCAGCTCATACGTCCTGGGAGGGGAAGCTTTCTTT.

V is TRBV27 and J is TRBJ2-7, with 7 nucleotides matching TRBD2. The CDR3 spans 15 residues. J gave up 2 bases and V 0 bases, and 4 bases lay outside the gene matches. In germline, CDR1 is MNHEY, CDR2 SMNVEV (reference sequence). CDR3: CASSLSREGAYEQYF. Written as DNA, the CDR3 is TGTGCCAGCAGTTTATCGAGGGAGGGCGCCTACGAGCAGTACTTC.

Turning to this clone: An end of the junction differs from the germline gene, which may be a read error. This chain connects TRBV29-1 to TRBJ1-2, with D perhaps TRBD1 (5 bases). Germline CDR1 and CDR2: SQVTM and ANQGSEA. The CDR3 has 14 amino acids. The CDR3 DNA is TGCAGCGTGGCGAAACAGGCCGGAGATTATGGCTACCCCTTC. It codes for CSVAKQAGDYGYPF. The whole variable domain, remainder taken from reference TRBV29-1 and TRBJ1-2, is SAVISQKPSRDICQRGTSLTIQCQVDSQVTMMFWYRQQPGQSLTLIATANQGSEATYESGFVIDKFPISRPNLTFSTLTVSNMSPEDSSIYLCSVAKQAGDYGYPFGSGTRLTVV.